What follows are 18 T cell receptor beta chains derived from one specimen sequenced in a study of early T cells in non-severe SARS-CoV-2 infection. TCRdb itself ran the 5' RACE reads through MiXCR, one entry per CDR3 protein. The table lists 76,000 or so distinct CDR3 sequences, approximately 11% of them singletons. The sequenced material came from whole blood. The receptors originated from an adult who was a healthcare worker with PCR-confirmed SARS-CoV-2 infection or an uninfected control (not recorded which).

This clonotype was counted a few times. The chain links TRBV10-2 to TRBJ2-3; D tentatively reads TRBD1 or TRBD2 (5 bases each). Germline lookup yields CDR1 WSHSY and CDR2 SAAADI. This CDR3 has 15 residues. Trimming cost V 3 bases and J 0 bases, with 10 bases left between them. As DNA, the CDR3 is TGCGCCAGCAGTGAAAACCGGGACAGCACAGATACGCAGTATTTT. This sequence encodes CASSENRDSTDTQYF.

This clonotype was observed at least ten times. The chain uses TRBV11-3 and TRBJ2-2; weak D call: TRBD1 (6 bases). The V end lost 5 bases, the J end lost 2 bases, and 9 bases lay between the germline ends. CDR3 length equals 14 residues. Germline V gene sequence: CDR1 SGHNT, CDR2 YENEEA. This CDR3 reads CASSAGANTGELFF. The CDR3 DNA sequence: TGTGCCAGCAGCGCAGGGGCCAACACCGGGGAGCTGTTTTTT. Based on the CDR3 plus reference TRBV11-3 and TRBJ2-2, the full variable domain is EAGVVQSPRYKIIEKKQPVAFWCNPISGHNTLYWYLQNLGQGPELLIRYENEEAVDDSQLPKDRFSAERLKGVDSTLKIQPAELGDSAVYLCASSAGANTGELFFGEGSRLTVL.

This clonotype has a count of ten or more. The V gene is TRBV20-1, the J gene TRBJ1-2, with D tentatively TRBD1 (6 bases). The germline V gene has CDR1 DFQATT and CDR2 SNEGSKA (reference sequence). This CDR3 spans 15 amino acids. Deletions cut 0 bases from V and 0 bases from J, with 11 bases between. The CDR3 loop is CSARDIGQTNYGYTF. DNA of the CDR3: TGCAGTGCTAGAGATATCGGACAGACTAACTATGGCTACACCTTC.

This clonotype showed up just a few times. The J gene is TRBJ2-3, the V gene TRBV13; the match to TRBD1 covers 8 bases. V was pared by 5 bases and J by 1 base, with 8 bases of the junction left unmatched. Germline V CDR1 and CDR2: PRHDT, FYEKMQ (reference sequence). The CDR3 consists of 16 residues. CDR3 sequence reads: CASSPGTGTRTDTQYF. Written as DNA, the CDR3 is TGTGCCAGCAGCCCTGGGACAGGCACTCGCACAGATACGCAGTATTTT. The whole variable domain, remainder taken from reference TRBV13 and TRBJ2-3, is AAGVIQSPRHLIKEKRETATLKCYPIPRHDTVYWYQQGPGQDPQFLISFYEKMQSDKGSIPDRFSAQQFSDYHSELNMSSLELGDSALYFCASSPGTGTRTDTQYFGPGTRLTVL.

This clonotype showed up just a few times. The chain combines TRBV18 with TRBJ2-7; D is uncertain. V was cut by 2 bases and J by 2 bases, with 7 bases left in between. CDR3 size: 13 residues. Germline V gene lookup returns CDR1 KGHSH and CDR2 LQKENI. The CDR3 reads CASSPRQAYEQYF. The CDR3 region has the DNA TGTGCCAGCTCACCAAGGCAGGCCTACGAGCAGTACTTC.

This clonotype came up many times. J is TRBJ1-4 and V is TRBV6-5; D might be TRBD1 (5 bases). Germline lookup yields CDR1 MNHEY and CDR2 SVGAGI. V was trimmed by 1 base and J by 6 bases, leaving 9 bases between them. CDR3 length: 14 residues. The CDR3 loop is CASSYLGGDEKLFF. The DNA of the CDR3 is TGTGCCAGCAGTTACTTGGGGGGGGATGAAAAACTGTTTTTT.

This clonotype was observed at least ten times. This chain uses TRBV7-9 with TRBJ1-1; D is uncertain. V gave up 3 bases and J gave up 0 bases, with 2 bases separating them. CDR3 size: 12 residues. The germline V gene encodes CDR1 SEHNR and CDR2 FQNEAQ (reference sequence). CDR3 nucleotides: TGTGCCAGCAGCTTTATGAACACTGAAGCTTTCTTT. Its translation is CASSFMNTEAFF. The full variable domain, completed using reference TRBV7-9 and TRBJ1-1, is DTGVSQNPRHKITKRGQNVTFRCDPISEHNRLYWYRQTLGQGPEFLTYFQNEAQLEKSRLLSDRFSAERPKGSFSTLEIQRTEQGDSAMYLCASSFMNTEAFFGQGTRLTVV.

This clonotype was seen a few times. The rearrangement uses TRBV7-9 and TRBJ1-1; 7 bases fit TRBD1. Germline lookup yields CDR1 SEHNR and CDR2 FQNEAQ (reference sequence). The J segment lost 8 bases and the V segment lost 4 bases, leaving 1 base of the junction unmatched. The CDR3 has 11 residues. CDR3 protein: CASSWTGEAFF. The CDR3 DNA follows: TGTGCCAGCAGCTGGACAGGAGAAGCTTTCTTT.

This chain links TRBV7-9 with TRBJ1-2; D is undetermined. CDR3 length equals 14 residues. V lost 0 bases and J lost 3, with 8 bases in between. CDR1 SEHNR and CDR2 FQNEAQ come from the germline V gene (reference sequence). The CDR3 sequence: CASSLAPAYYGYTF. For the CDR3, the DNA is TGTGCCAGCAGCTTAGCTCCGGCATACTATGGCTACACCTTC.

Concerning this clonotype: Being one base from a much bigger clone, this may be a read error. V and J are TRBV11-2 and TRBJ1-1; 7 nucleotides agree with TRBD1. Germline loops: CDR1 SGHAT, CDR2 FQNNGV. The CDR3 is made up of 13 amino acids. The CDR3 DNA sequence: TGTACCAGCAGTCAACAGGGGCACACTGAAGCTTTCTTT. Amino acid sequence: CTSSQQGHTEAFF.

This clonotype was found many times. This sequence joins TRBV11-3 and TRBJ2-5; D ambiguous. The CDR3 sequence is 14 residues long. The germline V and J ends were trimmed by 1 base and 4 bases, with 10 bases remaining between them. Germline CDR1 SGHNT, CDR2 YENEEA. CDR3 amino acids: CASSLVAGAETQYF. CDR3 bases: TGTGCCAGCAGCTTAGTCGCAGGAGCAGAGACCCAGTACTTC.

This clonotype was counted between two and nine times. The chain has TRBV5-1 and TRBJ1-1; D is possibly TRBD1 (6 bases). The germline gives CDR1 SGHRS, CDR2 YFSETQ. Between the trimmed V and J ends, which lost 5 bases and 0 bases, there was a span of 20 bases. This CDR3 has 17 amino acids. The CDR3: CASSRLVRTAMNTEAFF. The CDR3 nucleotides read TGCGCCAGCAGTCGCCTTGTCAGGACAGCAATGAACACTGAAGCTTTCTTT.

This clonotype has a count of ten or more. This chain connects TRBV29-1 to TRBJ2-7, with D possibly being TRBD1 or TRBD2 (6 bases each). CDR1 SQVTM and CDR2 ANQGSEA come from the germline V gene. The germline V and J ends were trimmed by 6 bases and 4 bases, with 16 bases remaining between them. This CDR3 spans 13 amino acids. CDR3 loop: CSVLRGGSYEQYF. The CDR3 DNA follows: TGCAGCGTCCTCAGGGGAGGATCATACGAGCAGTACTTC.

This clonotype was seen a handful of times. The rearrangement links TRBV4-1 to TRBJ2-3; weak D call: TRBD2 (7 bases). V was shortened by 1 base and J by 3 bases, with 14 bases between the two germline ends. The CDR3 contains 16 residues. Germline CDR1 is MGHRA and CDR2 is YSYEKL. CDR3 coding DNA: TGCGCCAGCAGCCAAGTTGGGGGGGCGATAACAGATACGCAGTATTTT. It encodes CASSQVGGAITDTQYF.

Details on this clonotype: Here the CDR3 omits its conserved ending phenylalanine or tryptophan, so a read error is the likely source. The chain uses TRBV20-1 and TRBJ2-1; the D is unclear. Germline V gene sequence: CDR1 DFQATT, CDR2 SNEGSKA (reference sequence). Trimming removed 8 bases at V and 5 bases at J, with 16 bases between. The CDR3 runs 13 residues. The CDR3 is CSSHAPENNEQFY. Here the CDR3 DNA reads TGCAGTAGCCACGCGCCGGAAAACAATGAGCAGTTCTAC.

This clonotype was recorded many times. The rearrangement links TRBV11-1 to TRBJ1-6; D remains unclear. This CDR3 is 14 amino acids long. The germline CDR1 and CDR2 sequences are SGHAT and FQDESV (reference sequence). The V end lost 1 base, the J end lost 5 bases, and 6 bases lay between the germline ends. The CDR3 bases are TGTGCCAGCAGCTTAGGGCGGCATAATTCACCCCTCCACTTT. Translation gives CASSLGRHNSPLHF.

V is TRBV10-3 and J is TRBJ1-5; tentatively, D is TRBD1 (5 bases). With 6 bases removed from V and 3 bases from J, the gap between germline ends came to 9 bases. The CDR3 contains 13 residues. The germline V gene encodes CDR1 ENHRY and CDR2 SYGVKD. The CDR3 bases are TGTGCCATCAGAGAAGGGGTCAATCAGCCCCAGCATTTT. Amino acids: CAIREGVNQPQHF.

As to this clonotype: Because the CDR3 is missing its conserved closing phenylalanine or tryptophan, this is likely a read error. This chain uses TRBV12-3 or TRBV12-4 with TRBJ1-1, with a possible D match to TRBD1 (6 bases). V shed 10 bases and J shed 0 bases, with 12 bases lying between them. The CDR3 loop spans 13 amino acids. Here the CDR3 DNA reads TGTGCCACCAACGGACAGATGAACACTGAAGCTTTCTAT. Amino acids: CATNGQMNTEAFY.